Detailed here is one T cell receptor (beta chain). What it binds is not known. The sample comes from a study of post-analysis software for immune sequencing data. Study results and caveats: Included in a set of a handful of TRBV segments more frequent in patients than controls were TRBV5-6, TRBV5-1 and TRBV20-1.

Germline V gives CDR1 ENHRY, CDR2 SYGVKD. This CDR3 contains 13 residues. With V trimmed by 6 bases and J by 7 bases, 6 bases remained unmatched. Prepared TCR beta cDNA libraries contained unique molecular identifiers. There were roughly 1 to 11 million T cells, and 400,000 to 650,000 cDNA molecules came from them. TCRdb reprocessed the PCR reads via MiXCR and lists one record per CDR3 protein. The sample includes under 650,000 distinct CDR3 sequences, 44% of them seen just once. The rearrangement uses TRBV10-3 and TRBJ1-2; TRBD1 aligns across 9 bases. The source material was blood. This TCR was recovered from a girl between 10 and 17 years old with multiple sclerosis. CDR3 protein: CAIRTQGASGYTF. CDR3 bases: TGTGCCATCAGGACACAGGGGGCAAGTGGCTACACCTTC.